Sequencing of this T cell receptor beta chain was carried out in a study of cytomegalovirus exposure and HLA in healthy donors. The PCR used 60 Vbeta and 13 Jbeta primers. Generated by immunoSEQ multiplex PCR, the TCRdb table keeps only in-frame clones and is missing some. The data show roughly 99,000 clones, around three quarters seen once. General study points: Among CMV-associated TCR beta chains, most appeared HLA-restricted in a later analysis. TCR beta sequences reportedly predicted most subjects' HLA-A and HLA-B alleles accurately.

Comment on this clone: Antigen specificity is unknown.

The sequencing input was PBMCs. The sequence was collected from a male donor in good health and CMV-seropositive.

The CDR3 reads CASSLSWDRGSEAFF. The CDR3 DNA sequence: TGTGCCAGCAGTTTATCTTGGGACAGGGGATCTGAAGCTTTCTTT. The chain combines TRBV27 with TRBJ1-1; 10 bases fit TRBD1. The CDR3 covers 15 residues. The V and J ends lost 0 bases and 6 bases, in that order; junction bases with no gene match: 4. Germline CDR1 reads MNHEY; CDR2 reads SMNVEV (reference sequence).